This entry lists 22 T cell receptor beta chains sequenced from one sample in a study of CD8 T cells in ankylosing spondylitis. TCRdb analysed the 5' RACE reads with MiXCR anew, one entry per CDR3 protein. The repertoire consists of about 130,000 distinct CDR3 sequences, with approximately 9.7% occurring once and the leading ten covering 2.5% to 3.5%. The specimen sequenced was blood, either unsorted or a sorted T cell fraction (not recorded which). The source of these receptors is a male donor with ankylosing spondylitis or in good health (not recorded which).

The CDR3 is CSARKGQISYNSPLHF. In DNA form, the CDR3 reads TGCAGTGCTAGAAAAGGACAGATCTCCTATAATTCACCCCTCCACTTT. The chain uses TRBV20-1 and TRBJ1-6; possible D gene TRBD1, 6 bases. V lost 2 bases to trimming and J lost 0 bases, with 11 bases between them. The CDR3 loop spans 16 amino acids. The germline gives CDR1 DFQATT, CDR2 SNEGSKA (reference sequence).

This clonotype occurred a few times. The chain is built from TRBV28 and TRBJ2-5, with TRBD2 matching 7 bases. The trim removed 4 bases at V and 4 bases at J, leaving 21 bases unmatched. The CDR3 consists of 19 residues. Germline V CDR1 and CDR2: MDHEN, SYDVKM. CDR3 nucleotides: TGTGCCAGCAGTTCCCTCCCTTGGCGGGAGCGAAACCGCGTAGAGACCCAGTACTTC. It specifies CASSSLPWRERNRVETQYF.

There are many counts of this clonotype. The chain links TRBV27 to TRBJ1-5, with D unclear. The CDR3 runs to 14 residues. Germline V gene lookup returns CDR1 MNHEY and CDR2 SMNVEV (reference sequence). The ends were cut back, 0 bases at V and 6 bases at J, with 9 bases in the middle. For the CDR3, the DNA is TGTGCCAGCAGTTTATCGTGGGGTTCTCAGCCCCAGCATTTT. Protein: CASSLSWGSQPQHF.

This clonotype was counted at least ten times. The rearrangement joins TRBV5-1 to TRBJ2-2; D perhaps matches TRBD2 (6 bases). This CDR3 is 16 amino acids long. Trimming cost V 4 bases and J 6 bases, with 19 bases left between them. Germline CDR1 is SGHRS and CDR2 is YFSETQ. The CDR3 protein is CASSLPGTGRAGELFF. In nucleotides, the CDR3 is TGCGCCAGCAGCCTTCCCGGGACTGGGCGCGCCGGGGAGCTGTTTTTT.

DNA of the CDR3: TGTGCCAGCAGCTCCCGTGGGGCCAAAAACATTCAGTACTTC. Encoded protein: CASSSRGAKNIQYF. This rearrangement joins TRBV7-2 to TRBJ2-4; D gene ambiguous. This CDR3 has 14 residues. In germline, CDR1 is SGHTA, CDR2 FQGNSA. V lost 4 bases and J lost 1, with 8 bases in between.

This clonotype was detected only a few times. V and J are TRBV18 and TRBJ1-5, with D maybe TRBD1 (5 bases). This CDR3 is built from 17 residues. Trimming took off 2 bases at V and 2 bases at J, with 16 bases between the two ends. The germline CDR1 and CDR2 sequences are KGHSH and LQKENI. The CDR3 is CASSPRDGGFGNQPQHF. The CDR3 coding sequence is TGTGCCAGCTCACCAAGGGACGGAGGATTTGGCAATCAGCCCCAGCATTTT.

This clonotype has a handful of counts. This rearrangement joins TRBV12-3 or TRBV12-4 to TRBJ1-3; no definite D call. Trimming removed 5 bases at V and 0 bases at J, with 14 bases between. The CDR3 totals 16 residues. The chain's CDR3 is CASSLIPYGSGNTIYF. The CDR3 nucleotides are TGTGCCAGCAGTCTAATTCCTTACGGCTCTGGAAACACCATATATTTT.

This clonotype was detected ten times or more. V and J are TRBV29-1 and TRBJ1-2; no definite D call. Germline V gene data show CDR1 as SQVTM and CDR2 as ANQGSEA. The CDR3 extends over 13 amino acids. V was cut by 2 bases and J by 0 bases, with 7 bases left in between. The CDR3 region has the DNA TGCAGCGTTGAACGTTCTTCTAACTATGGCTACACCTTC. Protein: CSVERSSNYGYTF.

This clonotype was seen ten or more times. The CDR3 DNA reads as TGTGCCAGCAGCCCATCGGGGGGTTACAATGAGCAGTTCTTC. Protein sequence: CASSPSGGYNEQFF. The chain carries TRBV7-9 and TRBJ2-1, with 7 bases identical to TRBD2. Germline lookup yields CDR1 SEHNR and CDR2 FQNEAQ (reference sequence). Trimming at V came to 5 bases and at J to 4 bases, leaving 5 bases not matched to a gene. The CDR3 loop spans 14 amino acids. The full variable domain, in which reference TRBV7-9 and TRBJ2-1 provide the parts outside the CDR3, is DTGVSQNPRHKITKRGQNVTFRCDPISEHNRLYWYRQTLGQGPEFLTYFQNEAQLEKSRLLSDRFSAERPKGSFSTLEIQRTEQGDSAMYLCASSPSGGYNEQFFGPGTRLTVL.

This chain links TRBV25-1 with TRBJ2-2; D remains ambiguous. Germline CDR1 reads MGHDK; CDR2 reads SYGVNS. The CDR3 is 11 residues long. Between the trimmed V and J ends, which lost 9 bases and 9 bases, there was a span of 11 bases. CDR3 bases: TGTGCCAGTAAATTACATAGGGAGCTGTTTTTT. It specifies CASKLHRELFF.

This chain connects TRBV20-1 to TRBJ2-3; TRBD2 matches at 8 bases. CDR3 size: 14 residues. V lost 6 bases, J lost 6 bases, and 11 bases stayed unmatched. The germline V gene encodes CDR1 DFQATT and CDR2 SNEGSKA (reference sequence). The CDR3 sequence is CSAESGRLYDTQYF. The CDR3 DNA sequence: TGCAGTGCCGAGAGCGGGAGACTGTACGATACGCAGTATTTT.

This clonotype was recorded many times. The J gene is TRBJ2-3, the V gene TRBV5-1, with a possible D match to TRBD2 (5 bases). This CDR3 is built from 15 residues. The germline V and J ends were trimmed by 0 bases and 1 base, with 9 bases remaining between them. CDR1 and CDR2 from the germline V gene are SGHRS and YFSETQ. CDR3 residues: CASSLELARTDTQYF. The DNA for the CDR3 is TGCGCCAGCAGCTTGGAGCTAGCCCGCACAGATACGCAGTATTTT.

This clonotype showed up many times. V usage is TRBV7-2 and J usage is TRBJ2-3; possibly TRBD1 for D (5 bases). The CDR3 runs 12 residues. V lost 5 bases to trimming and J lost 4 bases, with 7 bases between them. Per germline, CDR1 SGHTA and CDR2 FQGNSA. The CDR3 DNA sequence: TGTGCCAGCAGCCCGACAGCAGATACGCAGTATTTT. It specifies CASSPTADTQYF. The variable domain in full, completed from reference TRBV7-2 and TRBJ2-3, reads GAGVSQSPSNKVTEKGKDVELRCDPISGHTALYWYRQSLGQGLEFLIYFQGNSAPDKSGLPSDRFSAERTGGSVSTLTIQRTQQEDSAVYLCASSPTADTQYFGPGTRLTVL.

In its sample, this clonotype was seen once. This chain links TRBV18 with TRBJ1-1; D is unresolved. Germline values: CDR1 KGHSH, CDR2 LQKENI. V was cut by 9 bases and J by 10 bases, with 15 bases left in between. This CDR3 region has 11 residues. In DNA form, the CDR3 reads TGTGCCAGTTCTGGGGAGGGCGGAGCTTTCTTT. Encoded protein: CASSGEGGAFF.

This clonotype was seen a few times. This chain links TRBV28 with TRBJ1-2; no reliable D call. Germline values: CDR1 MDHEN, CDR2 SYDVKM. The CDR3 is made up of 11 amino acids. The CDR3 sequence is CGARANYGYTF. For the CDR3, the DNA is TGTGGGGCCCGAGCTAACTATGGCTACACCTTC.

The sample holds a few counts of this clonotype. The gene calls are TRBV12-3 or TRBV12-4 and TRBJ2-2; D gene uncertain. The CDR3 is 16 amino acids. With 2 bases removed from V and 3 bases from J, the gap between germline ends came to 13 bases. The CDR3 loop is CASSLKGTVHTGELFF. DNA for the CDR3: TGTGCCAGCAGTTTAAAGGGCACCGTGCACACCGGGGAGCTGTTTTTT.

This chain joins TRBV6-5 and TRBJ2-7; the match to TRBD2 covers 9 bases. The J segment lost 4 bases and the V segment lost 0 bases, leaving 10 bases of the junction unmatched. This CDR3 is built from 17 residues. CDR1 MNHEY and CDR2 SVGAGI come from the germline V gene. The CDR3 region is CASSYSMWREGGYEQYF. CDR3 coding DNA: TGTGCCAGCAGTTACTCGATGTGGCGGGAGGGTGGTTACGAGCAGTACTTC.

The rearrangement joins TRBV20-1 to TRBJ2-3; perhaps TRBD1 as D (6 bases). V was cut by 3 bases and J by 7 bases, with 17 bases left in between. The germline CDR1 and CDR2 sequences are DFQATT and SNEGSKA (reference sequence). This CDR3 is 14 amino acids long. The CDR3 protein is CSASWSDRPNTQYF. The CDR3, as DNA: TGCAGTGCTAGCTGGTCGGACAGACCTAATACGCAGTATTTT.

Ten or more counts support this clonotype. The J gene is TRBJ2-5, the V gene TRBV15, with D unclear. This CDR3 is built from 13 residues. V shed 0 bases and J shed 3 bases, with 5 bases lying between them. Germline V CDR1 and CDR2: LNHNV, YYDKDF (reference sequence). CDR3 DNA sequence: TGTGCCACCAGCAGAGATCTGGAAGAGACCCAGTACTTC. Its translation: CATSRDLEETQYF.

Ten or more counts support this clonotype. This chain joins TRBV12-3 or TRBV12-4 and TRBJ2-5; D is unclear. The V gene lost 3 bases and the J gene lost 5 bases, with 16 bases spanning the gap. The CDR3 length is 15 residues. The CDR3: CASSFLLGRWETQYF. In nucleotides, the CDR3 is TGTGCCAGCAGTTTCTTACTCGGGCGGTGGGAGACCCAGTACTTC.

This clonotype was seen repeatedly, ten times or more. The chain couples TRBV5-1 to TRBJ2-7; unclear D gene. CDR1 is SGHRS and CDR2 is YFSETQ in the germline V gene. Trimming took off 0 bases at V and 6 bases at J, with 7 bases between the two ends. This CDR3 is 12 amino acids long. CDR3 nucleotides: TGCGCCAGCAGCTTGGACAGCCGCGAGCAGTACTTC. Translating it yields CASSLDSREQYF.

This clonotype was seen more than once but under ten times. The chain has TRBV7-3 and TRBJ2-5, with 7 bases matching TRBD2. V gave up 0 bases and J gave up 2 bases; unmatched junction bases: 15. This CDR3 has 19 residues. CDR1 is SGHTA and CDR2 is FQGTGA in the germline V gene. The CDR3 DNA is TGTGCCAGCAGCTTAACTCCACTGTTCGCTAGCGGCAAACAAGAGACCCAGTACTTC. Its translation is CASSLTPLFASGKQETQYF.